A single sample is the source of the 18 T cell receptor beta chains below, sequenced in a study of blood T cells in healthy people across ages. Next came a second PCR, run for roughly 6 to 11 cycles, which used a sample-barcoded 5' primer along with a J-beta primer mix. TCRdb ran MiXCR on the 5' RACE reads and lists one entry per CDR3 protein. The sample lists 650,000 to 800,000 distinct CDR3 sequences, under 45% occurring once. Input material: blood. All receptors derive from a man aged 55 to 70 in good health.

The J gene is TRBJ2-3, the V gene TRBV7-2; tentative D call: TRBD2 (5 bases). This CDR3 contains 12 residues. Looked up from germline, CDR1 is SGHTA and CDR2 is FQGNSA. V was clipped by 1 base and J by 7 bases, with 6 bases between them. The chain's CDR3 is CASSLEDYTQYF. The CDR3 region has the DNA TGTGCCAGCAGCTTAGAGGACTATACGCAGTATTTT.

The genes are TRBV6-2 or TRBV6-3 and TRBJ2-5; 7 nucleotides match TRBD2. This CDR3 contains 13 residues. Trimming at V came to 5 bases and at J to 5 bases, leaving 5 bases not matched to a gene. Germline V CDR1 and CDR2: MNHEY, SVGEGT. The CDR3 here is CASSGLVRETQYF. The DNA of the CDR3 is TGTGCCAGCAGTGGACTAGTGCGGGAGACCCAGTACTTC.

This clonotype showed up just a few times. The V and J genes are TRBV11-1 and TRBJ1-5; possibly TRBD1 for D (5 bases). CDR1 is SGHAT, CDR2 FQDESV, per germline (reference sequence). The ends were cut back, 5 bases at V and 3 bases at J, with 8 bases in the middle. The CDR3 sequence is 13 residues long. CDR3 protein: CASSMDTNQPQHF. For the CDR3, the DNA is TGTGCCAGCAGCATGGACACCAATCAGCCCCAGCATTTT. Supplemented by reference TRBV11-1 and TRBJ1-5, the full variable domain reads EAEVAQSPRYKITEKSQAVAFWCDPISGHATLYWYRQILGQGPELLVQFQDESVVDDSQLPKDRFSAERLKGVDSTLKIQPAELGDSAMYLCASSMDTNQPQHFGDGTRLSIL.

Only a few counts were recorded for this clonotype. V usage is TRBV20-1 and J usage is TRBJ1-2, with 8 bases lining up with TRBD1. The CDR3 runs to 13 residues. The V gene's germline CDR1 is DFQATT and CDR2 SNEGSKA (reference sequence). This CDR3 reads CRGGQDPGGGYTF. DNA for the CDR3: TGCAGGGGGGGACAGGATCCAGGTGGTGGCTACACCTTC.

This clonotype was observed a handful of times. This chain joins TRBV5-1 and TRBJ2-3; TRBD2 matches at 8 bases. With V trimmed by 4 bases and J by 4 bases, 14 bases remained unmatched. CDR1 and CDR2 from the germline V gene are SGHRS and YFSETQ. The CDR3 loop spans 17 amino acids. Written as DNA, the CDR3 is TGCGCCAGCAGCCCGAGAAGGGCGGGGGGACAACCAGATACGCAGTATTTT. Amino acids: CASSPRRAGGQPDTQYF.

The genes are TRBV10-3 and TRBJ1-6; maybe TRBD1 (6 bases). V was pared by 6 bases and J by 7 bases, with 10 bases between. The CDR3 is 13 residues long. Germline V lookup: CDR1 ENHRY, CDR2 SYGVKD. CDR3 region: CAIRRTENSPLHF. The CDR3 region has the DNA TGTGCCATCAGGAGGACAGAAAATTCACCCCTCCACTTT.

A word on this clonotype: This sequence may be a read error, since a much larger clone differs from it by one base. The chain carries TRBV18 and TRBJ2-1, with no clear D. The CDR3 length is 15 residues. Trimming removed 0 bases at V and 7 bases at J, with 13 bases between. The germline CDR1 and CDR2 sequences are KGHSH and LQKENI. CDR3 bases: TGTGCCAGCTCACCACCGAAGGACGGCCAAAATGAGCAGTTCTTC. The encoded protein is CASSPPKDGQNEQFF.

In its sample, this clonotype was seen many times. The CDR3 spells CASSLSSSQETQYF. The CDR3 DNA is TGTGCCAGCAGCTTATCGTCTAGTCAAGAGACCCAGTACTTC. The V and J genes are TRBV7-2 and TRBJ2-5; unclear D gene. V was trimmed by 2 bases and J by 2 bases, leaving 9 bases between them. The CDR3 is made up of 14 amino acids. CDR1 and CDR2 (germline): SGHTA, FQGNSA.

The chain carries TRBV9 and TRBJ2-5, with 7 bases lining up with TRBD1. V lost 4 bases and J lost 11; bases outside the gene matches: 8. The germline V gene encodes CDR1 SGDLS and CDR2 YYNGEE. The CDR3 sequence is 12 residues long. The CDR3 bases are TGTGCCAGCAGCACAGGGGTCGATGAGCAGTACTTC. Its protein is CASSTGVDEQYF. Using reference TRBV9 and TRBJ2-5 for the parts outside the CDR3, the full variable domain is DSGVTQTPKHLITATGQRVTLRCSPRSGDLSVYWYQQSLDQGLQFLIQYYNGEERAKGNILERFSAQQFPDLHSELNLSSLELGDSALYFCASSTGVDEQYFGPGTRLLVL.

The chain links TRBV12-3 or TRBV12-4 to TRBJ1-1; D possibly corresponds to TRBD1 (5 bases). CDR3 length equals 12 residues. The germline V and J ends were trimmed by 6 bases and 6 bases, with 11 bases remaining between them. As DNA, the CDR3 is TGTGCCAGCAGCCGGGGGGGGGCTGAAGCTTTCTTT. Protein product: CASSRGGAEAFF.

In regard to this clonotype: This could be a read error, since a much larger clone is one nucleotide away. The chain uses TRBV12-3 or TRBV12-4 and TRBJ2-7; D is ambiguous. There are 10 residues in the CDR3. Between the trimmed V and J ends, which lost 6 bases and 3 bases, there was a span of 3 bases. CDR3 residues: CASSIYEQYF. The DNA of the CDR3 is TGTGCCAGCAGCATCTACGAGCAGTACTTC.

In the case of this clonotype: The junction differs from germline at one of its ends, possibly a read error. The genes are TRBV5-6 and TRBJ2-7; TRBD1 agrees at 8 bases. Germline-derived CDR1 and CDR2 are SGHDT and YYEEEE. The CDR3 spans 14 residues. The CDR3 DNA sequence: TGTGCCAGCGGCTTGTTCGACAGGGGAAGCGAGCAGTACTTC. Translation gives CASGLFDRGSEQYF.

This clonotype was seen a few times. This chain links TRBV28 with TRBJ2-4; TRBD1 is a possible D gene (5 bases). The germline CDR1 and CDR2 sequences are MDHEN and SYDVKM. The CDR3 has 15 amino acids. V lost 6 bases to trimming and J lost 0 bases, with 12 bases between them. This chain's CDR3 is CASREGVLAKNIQYF. CDR3 bases: TGTGCCAGCAGAGAAGGGGTTCTAGCCAAAAACATTCAGTACTTC.

V gene TRBV20-1 combines with J gene TRBJ2-1; no definite D call. Per the germline V gene, CDR1 is DFQATT and CDR2 is SNEGSKA (reference sequence). The CDR3 is 15 amino acids. Trimming took 0 bases from V and 3 from J, leaving 12 bases between them. CDR3 sequence reads: CSARDSGIHYNEQFF. For the CDR3, the DNA is TGCAGTGCTAGAGATTCAGGAATACACTACAATGAGCAGTTCTTC.

The V call is TRBV25-1, the J call TRBJ1-2; D not resolved. CDR1 is MGHDK, CDR2 SYGVNS, per germline. V shed 3 bases and J shed 4 bases, with 15 bases lying between them. The CDR3 covers 15 residues. In DNA, the CDR3 is TGTGCCAGCAGTGACCCGACCTCGATGTTCTATGGCTACACCTTC. The encoded protein is CASSDPTSMFYGYTF.

The chain recombines TRBV20-1 with TRBJ2-7; TRBD2 is a possible D gene (7 bases). CDR3 length: 14 residues. V was trimmed by 6 bases and J by 0 bases, leaving 15 bases between them. Germline CDR1 DFQATT, CDR2 SNEGSKA (reference sequence). The CDR3 bases are TGCAGTGCACCGGACAGCGGGAACTCCTACGAGCAGTACTTC. It encodes CSAPDSGNSYEQYF.

CDR3 in amino acids: CASSQTGLSYNEQFF. The DNA of the CDR3 is TGCGCCAGCAGCCAAACAGGGCTTTCCTACAATGAGCAGTTCTTC. The chain uses TRBV4-3 and TRBJ2-1, with D maybe TRBD1 (6 bases). The germline V gene has CDR1 LGHNA and CDR2 YSLEER. V lost 2 bases, J lost 1 base, and 9 bases lay in between. This CDR3 has 15 residues.

The sample holds a few counts of this clonotype. This chain uses TRBV3-1 with TRBJ2-2, with TRBD1 matching 7 bases. This CDR3 has 15 amino acids. The V and J ends lost 1 base and 5 bases, in that order; junction bases with no gene match: 4. The germline CDR1 and CDR2 sequences are LGHDT and YNNKEL (reference sequence). This CDR3 reads CASSQGDRITGELFF. The CDR3 DNA sequence: TGTGCCAGCAGCCAAGGGGACAGAATTACCGGGGAGCTGTTTTTT.